Below, 17 T cell receptor beta chains from the same sample are listed, as sequenced in a study of cytotoxic CD8 clonotypes in ibrutinib-treated CLL. The table came from immunoSEQ multiplex PCR; TCRdb's copy has only in-frame clones and leaves some out. This table has approximately 150,000 clones, 70% to 80% appearing once. The material was PBMCs, obtained after 12 months of ibrutinib treatment. The receptors come from a human donor with chronic lymphocytic leukemia.

This rearrangement joins TRBV20-1 to TRBJ2-7, with a weak D call TRBD2 (5 bases). This CDR3 is 10 amino acids long. Germline V gene lookup returns CDR1 DFQATT and CDR2 SNEGSKA (reference sequence). The germline V and J ends were trimmed by 6 bases and 5 bases, with 8 bases remaining between them. The CDR3 DNA follows: TGCAGTGCCCGGAGGAACGAGCAGTACTTC. Its translation is CSARRNEQYF.

In DNA form, the CDR3 reads TGTGCCAGCAGTGCCCCCTCAGGACATGGCTATGGCTACACCTTC. Encoded protein: CASSAPSGHGYGYTF. The chain joins TRBV28 to TRBJ1-2, with a possible D match to TRBD1 (5 bases). V lost 5 bases to trimming and J lost 4 bases, with 17 bases between them. The CDR3 contains 15 residues. Germline CDR1 MDHEN, CDR2 SYDVKM.

The rearrangement links TRBV11-2 to TRBJ2-4; 10 bases agree with TRBD1. In germline, CDR1 is SGHAT, CDR2 FQNNGV. Unmatched junction bases numbered 6, after V lost 4 bases and J lost 9 bases. There are 14 residues in the CDR3. CDR3 amino acids: CASSSRTGGTIQYF. The CDR3 nucleotides read TGTGCCAGCAGCTCACGGACAGGGGGGACCATTCAGTACTTC. Full variable domain (remainder filled in from reference TRBV11-2 and TRBJ2-4): EAGVAQSPRYKIIEKRQSVAFWCNPISGHATLYWYQQILGQGPKLLIQFQNNGVVDDSQLPKDRFSAERLKGVDSTLKIQPAKLEDSAVYLCASSSRTGGTIQYFGAGTRLSVL.

The rearrangement uses TRBV2 and TRBJ2-3, with TRBD2 matching over 10 bases. V gave up 8 bases and J gave up 8 bases; unmatched junction bases: 7. The CDR3 covers 13 residues. Germline CDR1 SNHLY, CDR2 FYNNEI. The CDR3 reads CASLSGGMGTQYF. DNA of the CDR3: TGTGCCAGCCTTAGCGGGGGGATGGGTACGCAGTATTTT.

The chain employs TRBV27 and TRBJ2-5; D possibly corresponds to TRBD2 (5 bases). Trimming cost V 3 bases and J 0 bases, with 17 bases left between them. The CDR3 totals 17 residues. Germline CDR1 is MNHEY and CDR2 is SMNVEV (reference sequence). CDR3 sequence reads: CASSFFPITGDQETQYF. In DNA, the CDR3 is TGTGCCAGCAGTTTTTTCCCTATAACCGGGGACCAAGAGACCCAGTACTTC.

The rearrangement uses TRBV11-2 and TRBJ2-5, with unresolved D. Trimming took 5 bases from V and 5 from J, leaving 9 bases between them. The CDR3 contains 12 residues. Germline CDR1 reads SGHAT; CDR2 reads FQNNGV. CDR3: CASSPHGETQYF. Here the CDR3 DNA reads TGTGCCAGCAGCCCCCACGGGGAGACCCAGTACTTC.

The chain couples TRBV27 to TRBJ1-5; no clear D gene. The CDR3 has 13 residues. The germline V and J ends were trimmed by 2 bases and 6 bases, with 8 bases remaining between them. Germline CDR1 reads MNHEY; CDR2 reads SMNVEV (reference sequence). The CDR3 nucleotides are TGTGCCAGCAGTTTAGAAGGGCTTCAGCCCCAGCATTTT. It translates to CASSLEGLQPQHF.

CDR3 loop: CAWTLGGSSTEAFF. Here the CDR3 DNA reads TGTGCCTGGACATTAGGGGGATCGAGCACTGAAGCTTTCTTT. The V call is TRBV30, the J call TRBJ1-1; a possible D gene is TRBD1 (6 bases). The CDR3 loop spans 14 amino acids. Germline lookup yields CDR1 GTSNPN and CDR2 SVGIG (reference sequence). The germline V and J ends were trimmed by 4 bases and 4 bases, with 16 bases remaining between them.

In its sample, this clone was seen a few times. This rearrangement joins TRBV2 to TRBJ1-2; 8 bases match TRBD1. The ends lost 8 bases at V and 5 bases at J; junction bases unmatched: 10. This CDR3 comprises 14 residues. Germline V gene data show CDR1 as SNHLY and CDR2 as FYNNEI. CDR3: CASPPSDREYGYTF. DNA for the CDR3: TGTGCCAGCCCACCATCGGACAGGGAATATGGCTACACCTTC.

V gene TRBV28 combines with J gene TRBJ2-4; TRBD1 might be the D (6 bases). The CDR3 covers 16 residues. Per the germline V gene, CDR1 is MDHEN and CDR2 is SYDVKM. Trimming shortened V by 6 bases and J by 0 bases, and 15 bases separated the two germline ends. CDR3 coding DNA: TGTGCCAGCAGCCGGACAGACGGACTAGCCAAAAACATTCAGTACTTC. Its translation is CASSRTDGLAKNIQYF.

The J gene is TRBJ2-6, the V gene TRBV9; perhaps TRBD1 as D (6 bases). The V gene lost 0 bases and the J gene lost 1 base, with 11 bases spanning the gap. The germline CDR1 and CDR2 sequences are SGDLS and YYNGEE. This CDR3 contains 17 residues. The CDR3 loop is CASSVAGAASGANVLTF. CDR3 DNA sequence: TGTGCCAGCAGCGTAGCAGGGGCCGCTTCTGGGGCCAACGTCCTGACTTTC.

The rearrangement links TRBV10-3 to TRBJ1-6, with unresolved D. V was trimmed by 2 bases and J by 7 bases, leaving 6 bases between them. Germline CDR1 is ENHRY and CDR2 is SYGVKD. This CDR3 has 13 residues. The DNA of the CDR3 is TGTGCCATCAGTGAGATACAGAATTCACCCCTCCACTTT. Amino acid sequence: CAISEIQNSPLHF.

V gene TRBV9 combines with J gene TRBJ2-1; D is undetermined. Per germline, CDR1 SGDLS and CDR2 YYNGEE. The V gene lost 4 bases and the J gene lost 5 bases, with 13 bases spanning the gap. CDR3 size: 14 residues. The CDR3 coding sequence is TGTGCCAGCAGCAGCCCGGTGTTCCACAATGAGCAGTTCTTC. Amino acids: CASSSPVFHNEQFF.

The rearrangement uses TRBV19 and TRBJ2-2, with D perhaps TRBD1 or TRBD2 (5 bases each). Trimming pared 7 bases from V and 4 bases from J, leaving 16 bases between. The CDR3 is 15 amino acids. Per the germline V gene, CDR1 is LNHDA and CDR2 is SQIVND (reference sequence). The CDR3 DNA reads TGTGCCAGTAAACGGATTGAGAGGGGCACCGGGGAGCTGTTTTTT. It codes for CASKRIERGTGELFF.

This clone was counted a few times. The V gene is TRBV2, the J gene TRBJ2-4; 8 bases fit TRBD1. This CDR3 has 15 amino acids. With V trimmed by 1 base and J by 9 bases, 8 bases remained unmatched. CDR1 is SNHLY, CDR2 FYNNEI, per germline. CDR3 sequence (DNA): TGTGCCAGCAGTGAAGGGGCAGGGGGCGGAATCATTCAGTACTTC. Protein: CASSEGAGGGIIQYF. Looking up the rest from reference TRBV2 and TRBJ2-4 gives the full variable domain: EPEVTQTPSHQVTQMGQEVILRCVPISNHLYFYWYRQILGQKVEFLVSFYNNEISEKSEIFDDQFSVERPDGSNFTLKIRSTKLEDSAMYFCASSEGAGGGIIQYFGAGTRLSVL.

V is TRBV7-2 and J is TRBJ2-7; D remains ambiguous. Trimming cost V 1 base and J 6 bases, with 10 bases left between them. CDR1 and CDR2 (germline): SGHTA, FQGNSA. This CDR3 has 13 residues. CDR3 in DNA: TGTGCCAGCAGCTTAGACCCCATCGGCGAGCAGTACTTC. Its translation is CASSLDPIGEQYF.

The V and J genes are TRBV6-5 and TRBJ1-4, with 8 positions matching TRBD1. This CDR3 comprises 15 residues. V dropped 5 bases and J dropped 8; count of bases not matched to a gene: 10. Germline loops: CDR1 MNHEY, CDR2 SVGAGI. CDR3 sequence reads: CASSPQGAFGEKLFF. As DNA, the CDR3 is TGTGCCAGCAGTCCGCAGGGGGCGTTTGGCGAAAAACTGTTTTTT.